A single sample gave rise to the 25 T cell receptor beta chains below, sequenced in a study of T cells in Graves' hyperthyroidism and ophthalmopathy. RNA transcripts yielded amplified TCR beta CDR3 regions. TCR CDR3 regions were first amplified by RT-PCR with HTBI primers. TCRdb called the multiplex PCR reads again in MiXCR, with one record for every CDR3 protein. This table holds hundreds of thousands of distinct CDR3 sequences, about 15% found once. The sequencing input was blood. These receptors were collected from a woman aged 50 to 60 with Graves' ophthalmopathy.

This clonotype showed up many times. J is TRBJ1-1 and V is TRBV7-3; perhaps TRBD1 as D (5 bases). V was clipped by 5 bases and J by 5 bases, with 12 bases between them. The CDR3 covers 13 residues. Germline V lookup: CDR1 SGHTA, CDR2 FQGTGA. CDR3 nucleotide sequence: TGTGCCAGCAGCAGAATACGGGGGACTGAAGCTTTCTTT. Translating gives CASSRIRGTEAFF.

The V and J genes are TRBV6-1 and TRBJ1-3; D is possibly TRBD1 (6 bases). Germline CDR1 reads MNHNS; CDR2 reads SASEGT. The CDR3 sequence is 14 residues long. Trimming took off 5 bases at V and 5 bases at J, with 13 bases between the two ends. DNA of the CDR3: TGTGCCAGCAGTCCGAGGACAGAAAGAAACACCATATATTTT. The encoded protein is CASSPRTERNTIYF.

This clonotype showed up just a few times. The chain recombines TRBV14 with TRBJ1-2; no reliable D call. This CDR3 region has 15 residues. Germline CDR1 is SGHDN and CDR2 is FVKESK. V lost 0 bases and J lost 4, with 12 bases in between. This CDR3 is CASSQDRDGGYGYTF. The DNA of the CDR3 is TGTGCCAGCAGCCAAGACCGGGATGGCGGCTATGGCTACACCTTC.

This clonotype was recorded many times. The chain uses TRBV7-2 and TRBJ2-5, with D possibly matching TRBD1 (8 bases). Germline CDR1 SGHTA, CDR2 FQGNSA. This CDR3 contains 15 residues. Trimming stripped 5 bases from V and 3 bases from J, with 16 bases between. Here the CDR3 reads CASSPRQGREETQYF. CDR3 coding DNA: TGTGCCAGCAGCCCCCGACAGGGGAGGGAAGAGACCCAGTACTTC. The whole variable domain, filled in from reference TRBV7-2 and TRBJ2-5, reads GAGVSQSPSNKVTEKGKDVELRCDPISGHTALYWYRQSLGQGLEFLIYFQGNSAPDKSGLPSDRFSAERTGGSVSTLTIQRTQQEDSAVYLCASSPRQGREETQYFGPGTRLLVL.

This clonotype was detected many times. Here the CDR3 reads CSARLTSREQFF. CDR3 DNA sequence: TGCAGTGCTAGATTGACTAGCAGAGAGCAGTTCTTC. V gene TRBV20-1 combines with J gene TRBJ2-1, with 7 bases that match TRBD2. Per germline, CDR1 DFQATT and CDR2 SNEGSKA (reference sequence). CDR3 length: 12 residues. V shed 2 bases and J 10 bases; nucleotides not matched to a gene: 5.

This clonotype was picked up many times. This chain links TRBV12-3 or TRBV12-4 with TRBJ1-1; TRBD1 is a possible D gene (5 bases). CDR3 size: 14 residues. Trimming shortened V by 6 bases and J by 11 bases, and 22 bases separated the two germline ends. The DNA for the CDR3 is TGTGCCAGCAGCCTACAGGACCCCGGGACGTACGCTTTCTTT. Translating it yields CASSLQDPGTYAFF.

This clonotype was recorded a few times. CDR3 in DNA: TGTGCCAGCAGCCAAGATCTTTGGGAGGCAGGGGGCATAAATGAGCAGTTCTTC. The encoded protein is CASSQDLWEAGGINEQFF. This chain uses TRBV14 with TRBJ2-1; TRBD1 agrees at 8 bases. CDR3 length equals 18 residues. Per germline, CDR1 SGHDN and CDR2 FVKESK. With 0 bases clipped from V and 7 bases from J, the junction kept 14 bases outside the gene matches.

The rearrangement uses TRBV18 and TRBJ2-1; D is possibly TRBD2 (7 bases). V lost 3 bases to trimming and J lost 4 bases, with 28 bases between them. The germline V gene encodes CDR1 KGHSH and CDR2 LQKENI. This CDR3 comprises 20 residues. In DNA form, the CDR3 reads TGTGCCAGCTCACCCACCCATAGGACAGCACTAGCGACGGGATACAATGAGCAGTTCTTC. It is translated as CASSPTHRTALATGYNEQFF.

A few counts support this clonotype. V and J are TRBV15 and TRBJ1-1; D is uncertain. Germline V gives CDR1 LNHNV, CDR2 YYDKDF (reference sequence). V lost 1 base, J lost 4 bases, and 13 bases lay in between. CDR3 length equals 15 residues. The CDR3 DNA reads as TGTGCCACCAGCAGAGCAGGACGGGAGGGCACTGAAGCTTTCTTT. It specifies CATSRAGREGTEAFF. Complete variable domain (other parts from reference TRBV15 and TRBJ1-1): DAMVIQNPRYQVTQFGKPVTLSCSQTLNHNVMYWYQQKSSQAPKLLFHYYDKDFNNEADTPDNFQSRRPNTSFCFLDIRSPGLGDTAMYLCATSRAGREGTEAFFGQGTRLTVV.

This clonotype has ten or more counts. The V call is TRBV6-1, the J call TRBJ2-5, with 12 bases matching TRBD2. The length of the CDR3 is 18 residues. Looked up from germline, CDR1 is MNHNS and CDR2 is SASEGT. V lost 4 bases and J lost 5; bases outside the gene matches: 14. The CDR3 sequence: CASSARVPSGRALETQYF. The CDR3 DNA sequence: TGTGCCAGCAGTGCACGAGTCCCTAGCGGGAGGGCTTTGGAGACCCAGTACTTC.

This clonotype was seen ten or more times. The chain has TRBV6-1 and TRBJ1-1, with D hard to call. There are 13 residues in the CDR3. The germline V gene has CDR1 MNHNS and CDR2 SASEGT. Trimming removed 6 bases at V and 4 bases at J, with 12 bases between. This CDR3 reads CASSTVRSTEAFF. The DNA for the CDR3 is TGTGCCAGCAGCACTGTCAGGAGCACTGAAGCTTTCTTT.

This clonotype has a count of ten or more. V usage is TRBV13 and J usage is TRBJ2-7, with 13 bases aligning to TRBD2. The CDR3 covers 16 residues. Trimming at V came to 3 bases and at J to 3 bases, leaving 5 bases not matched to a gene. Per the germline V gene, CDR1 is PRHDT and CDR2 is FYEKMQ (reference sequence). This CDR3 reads CASSLTGLAGYYEQYF. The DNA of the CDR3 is TGTGCCAGCAGCTTGACGGGACTAGCGGGGTACTACGAGCAGTACTTC.

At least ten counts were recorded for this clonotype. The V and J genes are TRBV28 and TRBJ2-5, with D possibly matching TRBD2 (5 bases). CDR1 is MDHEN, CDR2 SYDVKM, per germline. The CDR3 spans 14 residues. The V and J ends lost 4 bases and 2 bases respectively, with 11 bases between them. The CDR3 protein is CASSSPGSQETQYF. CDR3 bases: TGTGCCAGCAGTTCACCGGGATCTCAAGAGACCCAGTACTTC.

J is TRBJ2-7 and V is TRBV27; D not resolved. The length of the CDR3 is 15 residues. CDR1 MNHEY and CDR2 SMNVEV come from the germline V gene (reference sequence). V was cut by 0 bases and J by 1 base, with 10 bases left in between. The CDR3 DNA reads TGTGCCAGCAGTTTATCGGTGATCGGTTCCTACGAGCAGTACTTC. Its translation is CASSLSVIGSYEQYF.

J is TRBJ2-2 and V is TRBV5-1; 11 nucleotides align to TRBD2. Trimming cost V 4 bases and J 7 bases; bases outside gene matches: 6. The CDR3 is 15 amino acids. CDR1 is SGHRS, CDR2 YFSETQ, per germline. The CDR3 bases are TGCGCCAGCAGCACCGGGACTAGCGGACGCGGGGAGCTGTTTTTT. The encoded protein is CASSTGTSGRGELFF. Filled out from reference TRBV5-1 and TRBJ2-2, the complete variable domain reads KAGVTQTPRYLIKTRGQQVTLSCSPISGHRSVSWYQQTPGQGLQFLFEYFSETQRNKGNFPGRFSGRQFSNSRSEMNVSTLELGDSALYLCASSTGTSGRGELFFGEGSRLTVL.

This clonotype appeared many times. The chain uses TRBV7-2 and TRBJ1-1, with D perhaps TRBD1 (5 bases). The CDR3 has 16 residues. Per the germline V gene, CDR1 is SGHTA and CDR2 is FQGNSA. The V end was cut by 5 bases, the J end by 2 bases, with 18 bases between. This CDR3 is CASSAPLDRTNTEAFF. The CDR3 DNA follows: TGTGCCAGCAGCGCACCTTTGGACCGGACAAACACTGAAGCTTTCTTT.

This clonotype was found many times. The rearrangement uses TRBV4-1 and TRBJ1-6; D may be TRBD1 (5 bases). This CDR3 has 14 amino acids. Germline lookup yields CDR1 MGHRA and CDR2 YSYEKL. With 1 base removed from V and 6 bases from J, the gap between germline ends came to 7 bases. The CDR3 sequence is CASSQVGGNSPLHF. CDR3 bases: TGCGCCAGCAGCCAAGTGGGGGGTAATTCACCCCTCCACTTT.

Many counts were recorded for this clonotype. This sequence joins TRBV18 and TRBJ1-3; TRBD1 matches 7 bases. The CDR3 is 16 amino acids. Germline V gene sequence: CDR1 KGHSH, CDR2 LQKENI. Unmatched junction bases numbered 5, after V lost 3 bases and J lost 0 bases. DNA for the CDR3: TGTGCCAGCTCACCTTGGACAGGTGACTCTGGAAACACCATATATTTT. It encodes CASSPWTGDSGNTIYF.

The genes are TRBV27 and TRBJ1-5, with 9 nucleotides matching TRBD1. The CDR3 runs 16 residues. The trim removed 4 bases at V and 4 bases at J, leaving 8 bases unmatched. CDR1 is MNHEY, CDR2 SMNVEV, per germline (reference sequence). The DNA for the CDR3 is TGTGCCAGCAGTTCCTCCACGACAGGGGGTAATCAGCCCCAGCATTTT. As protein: CASSSSTTGGNQPQHF.

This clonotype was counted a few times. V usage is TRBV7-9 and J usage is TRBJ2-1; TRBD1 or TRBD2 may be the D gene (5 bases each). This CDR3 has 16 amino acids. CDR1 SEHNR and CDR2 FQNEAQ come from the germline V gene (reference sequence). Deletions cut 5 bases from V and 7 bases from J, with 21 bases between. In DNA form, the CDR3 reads TGTGCCAGCAGCCCAACCGGGACCCCAATAGCTAATGAGCAGTTCTTC. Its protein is CASSPTGTPIANEQFF.

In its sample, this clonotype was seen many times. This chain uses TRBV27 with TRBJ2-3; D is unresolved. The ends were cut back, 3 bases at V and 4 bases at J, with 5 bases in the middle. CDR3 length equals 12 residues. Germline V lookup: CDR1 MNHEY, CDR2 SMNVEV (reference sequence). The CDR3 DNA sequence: TGTGCCAGCAGTTTTAATCCAGATACGCAGTATTTT. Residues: CASSFNPDTQYF.

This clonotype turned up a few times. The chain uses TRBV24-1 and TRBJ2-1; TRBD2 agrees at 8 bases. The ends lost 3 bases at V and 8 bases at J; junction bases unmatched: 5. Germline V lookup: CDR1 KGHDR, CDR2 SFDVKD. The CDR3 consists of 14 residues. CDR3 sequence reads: CATSDGTRQHEQFF. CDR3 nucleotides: TGTGCCACCAGTGATGGGACTAGGCAACATGAGCAGTTCTTC.

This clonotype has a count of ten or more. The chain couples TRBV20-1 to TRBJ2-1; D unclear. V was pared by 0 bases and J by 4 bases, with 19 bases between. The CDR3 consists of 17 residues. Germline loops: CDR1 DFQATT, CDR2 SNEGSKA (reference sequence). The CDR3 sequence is CSARDVTPDFLYNEQFF. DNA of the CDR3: TGCAGTGCTAGAGATGTAACACCCGATTTTTTATACAATGAGCAGTTCTTC.

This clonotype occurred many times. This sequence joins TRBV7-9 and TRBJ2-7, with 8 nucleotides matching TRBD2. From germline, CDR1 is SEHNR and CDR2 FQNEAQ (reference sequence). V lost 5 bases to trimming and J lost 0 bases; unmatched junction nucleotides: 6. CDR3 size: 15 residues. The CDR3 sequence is CASSPISGNSYEQYF. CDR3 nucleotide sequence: TGTGCCAGCAGCCCCATTAGCGGGAACTCCTACGAGCAGTACTTC.

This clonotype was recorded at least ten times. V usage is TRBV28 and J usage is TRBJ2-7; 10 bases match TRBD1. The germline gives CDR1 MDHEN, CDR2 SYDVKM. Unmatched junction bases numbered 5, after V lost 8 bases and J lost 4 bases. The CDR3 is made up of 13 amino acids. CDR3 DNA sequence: TGTGCCAGCGGGACAGGGGAAAAATACGAGCAGTACTTC. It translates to CASGTGEKYEQYF. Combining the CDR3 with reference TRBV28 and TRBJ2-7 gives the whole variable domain DVKVTQSSRYLVKRTGEKVFLECVQDMDHENMFWYRQDPGLGLRLIYFSYDVKMKEKGDIPEGYSVSREKKERFSLILESASTNQTSMYLCASGTGEKYEQYFGPGTRLTVT.